This TCR beta chain was captured in a study of OX40 agonist ivuxolimab in advanced cancers. For the study at large: Under the entry rules, prior anti-PD-1, anti-PD-L1 or anti-CTLA-4 therapy was allowed, and less than 50% had some.

In the case of this clone: What it recognizes is unknown.

Cycle 7 day 1, cycle 4 day 1, and baseline were the timepoints at which blood was sampled. The ends were cut back, 5 bases at V and 8 bases at J, with 10 bases in the middle. Germline-derived CDR1 and CDR2 are MDHEN and SYDVKM. The CDR3 length is 12 residues. Generated by immunoSEQ multiplex PCR, the TCRdb table keeps only in-frame clones and is missing some. This sample has 75,000 to 90,000 clones, with about 90% found just once. Study-wide findings and caveats: Part of the nonresponder group also had normalized T-cell clonal expansion that was low.

Sequencing was performed on CD4+ or CD8+ T cells sorted from blood, taken in a trial of the OX40 agonist ivuxolimab. V and J are TRBV28 and TRBJ1-5; no firm D call. This sequence was found in an adult with an advanced solid tumor such as melanoma, head and neck, liver or kidney cancer. CDR3 nucleotide sequence: TGTGCCAGCAGTCAACTATACGAGCCCCAGCATTTT. Protein product: CASSQLYEPQHF.